This passage covers 10 T cell receptor beta chains from one sample sequenced in a study of cytomegalovirus exposure and HLA in healthy donors. A multiplex PCR was run with 60 Vbeta primers and 13 Jbeta primers. Generated by immunoSEQ multiplex PCR, the TCRdb table keeps only in-frame clones and is missing some. The table includes over 75,000 clones, approximately 86% detected once. The sequenced sample was PBMCs. All receptors derive from a man aged 30-40 years in good health and CMV-seropositive.

This chain joins TRBV28 and TRBJ2-7, with D tentatively TRBD2 (5 bases). Germline CDR1 and CDR2: MDHEN and SYDVKM. V gave up 1 base and J gave up 2 bases, with 6 bases separating them. The CDR3 is 13 residues long. The CDR3 protein is CASSLSGTYEQYF. In DNA, the CDR3 is TGTGCCAGCAGTTTATCGGGAACCTACGAGCAGTACTTC.

J is TRBJ2-7 and V is TRBV6-5; weak D call: TRBD1 (5 bases). CDR1 is MNHEY and CDR2 is SVGAGI in the germline V gene. This CDR3 has 13 residues. The ends were cut back, 0 bases at V and 8 bases at J, with 11 bases in the middle. The CDR3 region is CASSYSSSGKQYF. The CDR3 region has the DNA TGTGCCAGCAGTTACTCGTCGTCAGGGAAGCAGTACTTC.

V and J are TRBV6-6 and TRBJ2-3; 8 positions agree with TRBD1. This CDR3 is built from 16 residues. Per germline, CDR1 MNHNY and CDR2 SVGAGI (reference sequence). The junction had 10 bases not matched to a gene; V was cut back by 6 bases and J by 2 bases. CDR3 region: CASRNLDRANTDTQYF. CDR3 sequence (DNA): TGTGCCAGCAGGAACCTGGACAGGGCGAACACAGATACGCAGTATTTT.

This chain joins TRBV10-3 and TRBJ2-2; 12 nucleotides align to TRBD2. V shed 3 bases and J 6 bases; nucleotides not matched to a gene: 11. This CDR3 has 18 amino acids. Germline assignment: CDR1 ENHRY and CDR2 SYGVKD. Written as DNA, the CDR3 is TGTGCCATCAGTGAAGGGCTAGCGGGAGGGCGAGGGCCCGGGGAGCTGTTTTTT. It translates to CAISEGLAGGRGPGELFF.

As regards this clone: Distinct nucleotide sequences in the sample also encode this CDR3. The chain has TRBV28 and TRBJ2-3, with TRBD2 matching over 7 bases. Looked up from germline, CDR1 is MDHEN and CDR2 is SYDVKM. The J segment lost 3 bases and the V segment lost 3 bases, leaving 3 bases of the junction unmatched. The CDR3 is made up of 14 amino acids. The CDR3 DNA reads TGTGCCAGCAGTTTCCTTAGCGGGACAGATACGCAGTATTTT. Its protein product is CASSFLSGTDTQYF.

In this sample, this clone turned up a few times. The gene calls are TRBV5-4 and TRBJ2-7; 12 nucleotides line up with TRBD2. Germline trimming cut 3 bases from V and 2 bases from J; bases unmatched to any gene: 3. CDR3 length equals 15 residues. The germline CDR1 and CDR2 sequences are SGHNT and YYREEE (reference sequence). The CDR3 sequence is CASSSRLAGAYEQYF. The CDR3 coding sequence is TGTGCCAGCAGCTCAAGACTAGCGGGAGCCTACGAGCAGTACTTC.

This chain uses TRBV4-2 with TRBJ2-3; maybe TRBD1 (6 bases). In germline, CDR1 is LGHNA, CDR2 YNFKEQ. The CDR3 has 13 residues. The V end lost 3 bases, the J end lost 6 bases, and 10 bases lay between the germline ends. The CDR3 loop reads CASSQGARDTQYF. Here the CDR3 DNA reads TGTGCCAGCAGCCAGGGGGCCAGGGATACGCAGTATTTT.

This clone came up a few times. J is TRBJ2-7 and V is TRBV7-9; 8 bases align to TRBD2. Germline V gene sequence: CDR1 SEHNR, CDR2 FQNEAQ (reference sequence). This CDR3 spans 15 amino acids. The junction had 4 bases not matched to a gene; V was cut back by 1 base and J by 2 bases. The CDR3 region has the DNA TGTGCCAGCAGCTTAGTTAGCGGGATCCCCTACGAGCAGTACTTC. It encodes CASSLVSGIPYEQYF.

The rearrangement joins TRBV30 to TRBJ2-7; D is possibly TRBD2 (5 bases). The J call may be in error: the DNA end matches TRBJ2-1 better. This CDR3 comprises 15 residues. In germline, CDR1 is GTSNPN, CDR2 SVGIG (reference sequence). DNA for the CDR3: TGTGCCTGGAGTGTACTAGGACTCGTCTACAATGAGCAGTTCTTC. This encodes CAWSVLGLVYNEQFF.

This chain links TRBV7-2 with TRBJ2-7, with D perhaps matching TRBD2 (5 bases). The germline CDR1 and CDR2 sequences are SGHTA and FQGNSA. This CDR3 is built from 13 residues. V lost 6 bases to trimming and J lost 5 bases, with 14 bases between them. CDR3: CASSKTEGHEQYF. The CDR3 bases are TGTGCCAGCAGTAAAACCGAGGGTCACGAGCAGTACTTC.